A selection of T cell receptor beta chains follows, all from one sample in a study of T-cell memory formation after mild COVID-19. TCRdb re-called the 5' RACE reads through MiXCR, storing one row per CDR3 protein. The sample holds hundreds of thousands of distinct CDR3 sequences, approximately 16% seen once. The sequencing sample was made of PBMCs or a T cell subset sorted from them (not recorded which). These receptors came from a man in his late teens or twenties who had mild COVID-19 (a few samples of this study predate the infection). Cell type and time point are not known. CDR3s include the opening cysteine and the closing phenylalanine or tryptophan. A D gene is named only where the DNA matches it firmly. Clone size is shown for a subset of rows, as once, few, many or a class of expanded clone.

abundance	j_gene	d_gene	v_gene	CDR3aa	CDR3nt
-	TRBJ1-1	-	TRBV5-1	CASSFGGGGNTEAFF	TGCGCCAGCAGCTTCGGGGGAGGAGGGAACACTGAAGCTTTCTTT
-	TRBJ2-3	TRBD2	TRBV4-3	CASSPVSGTSGVRGTDTQYF	TGCGCCAGCAGCCCCGTTTCGGGAACTAGCGGGGTTAGGGGCACAGATACGCAGTATTTT
-	TRBJ1-1	-	TRBV10-3	CAISATGQRGDTEAFF	TGTGCCATCAGTGCGACCGGGCAGAGGGGGGACACTGAAGCTTTCTTT
-	TRBJ1-5	-	TRBV20-1	CSARDITGQPQHF	TGCAGTGCTAGAGACATTACGGGTCAGCCCCAGCATTTT
few	TRBJ2-3	TRBD2	TRBV12-3/TRBV12-4	CASTLHLAGGIDTQYF	TGTGCCAGCACCTTACACCTAGCGGGGGGCATAGATACGCAGTATTTT
few	TRBJ2-2	-	TRBV5-1	CASTLSRGGNGELFF	TGCGCCAGCACCCTAAGCAGGGGTGGGAACGGGGAGCTGTTTTTT
few	TRBJ2-1	-	TRBV3-1	CASRLGDNEQFF	TGTGCCAGCAGGTTAGGGGATAATGAGCAGTTCTTC
-	TRBJ1-1	-	TRBV5-6	CASSVPMNTEAFF	TGTGCCAGCAGCGTACCTATGAACACTGAAGCTTTCTTT
-	TRBJ1-1	-	TRBV20-1	CSASYRFNTEAFF	TGCAGTGCTAGCTACAGATTCAACACTGAAGCTTTCTTT
-	TRBJ2-5	-	TRBV20-1	CSARFEKQETQYF	TGCAGTGCCAGATTCGAGAAACAAGAGACCCAGTACTTC
many	TRBJ2-7	TRBD1	TRBV27	CASSPDRDEQYF	TGTGCCAGCAGCCCCGACAGGGACGAGCAGTACTTC
-	TRBJ2-5	-	TRBV4-1	CASSQEELRETQYF	TGCGCCAGCAGCCAAGAGGAGCTCAGGGAGACCCAGTACTTC
few	TRBJ1-1	TRBD1	TRBV7-9	CASSPAQGTNTEAFF	TGTGCCAGCAGCCCGGCACAGGGGACGAACACTGAAGCTTTCTTT
-	TRBJ2-4	-	TRBV29-1	CSVDIGGENIQYF	TGCAGCGTTGATATCGGGGGTGAAAACATTCAGTACTTC
-	TRBJ1-3	TRBD1	TRBV7-2	CASSPSRAGQGNTIYF	TGTGCCAGCAGCCCCTCAAGGGCGGGACAGGGAAACACCATATATTTT
many	TRBJ2-1	TRBD1	TRBV6-6	CASSSGNRGSTNEQFF	TGTGCCAGCAGTTCGGGAAACAGGGGATCAACCAATGAGCAGTTCTTC
few	TRBJ1-2	-	TRBV30	CARGSGNSYTF	TGTGCCCGAGGGTCAGGGAACAGCTACACCTTC
-	TRBJ2-7	TRBD2	TRBV7-8	CASSLTFAAGRGEQYF	TGTGCCAGCAGCTTAACCTTCGCGGCCGGGAGGGGAGAGCAGTACTTC
-	TRBJ2-3	-	TRBV7-3	CASSLTAAGEDTQYF	TGTGCCAGCAGCTTAACGGCGGCAGGGGAAGATACGCAGTATTTT
-	TRBJ2-1	-	TRBV10-3	CAISEYGGAYNEQFF	TGTGCCATCAGTGAGTATGGGGGAGCCTACAATGAGCAGTTCTTC
-	TRBJ2-1	-	TRBV7-2	CASSLARAGDNEQFF	TGTGCCAGCAGCTTAGCGCGGGCAGGGGACAATGAGCAGTTCTTC
-	TRBJ2-5	-	TRBV5-1	CASSLRGAVQETQYF	TGCGCCAGCAGCTTACGGGGGGCGGTACAAGAGACCCAGTACTTC
few	TRBJ2-2	TRBD2	TRBV27	CASSFSSGGGRTGELFF	TGTGCCAGCAGTTTCTCCTCGGGAGGGGGGAGGACCGGGGAGCTGTTTTTT
few	TRBJ2-3	-	TRBV24-1	CATRRDGADTQYF	TGTGCCACCAGACGGGACGGAGCGGATACGCAGTATTTT
few	TRBJ1-6	-	TRBV12-3/TRBV12-4	CASSVQGSYNSPLHF	TGTGCCAGCAGTGTACAGGGCTCCTATAATTCACCCCTCCACTTT
-	TRBJ2-3	-	TRBV20-1	CSARIPWEADTQYF	TGCAGTGCTAGAATCCCCTGGGAGGCGGATACGCAGTATTTT
few	TRBJ2-5	-	TRBV7-9	CASSLSTKETQYF	TGTGCCAGCAGCTTATCTACAAAAGAGACCCAGTACTTC
-	TRBJ1-2	-	TRBV30	CAWSVWTTRGLYGYTF	TGTGCCTGGAGTGTATGGACAACTCGTGGACTTTATGGCTACACCTTC
few	TRBJ1-5	-	TRBV3-1	CASSRWGDHQPQHF	TGTGCCAGCAGCCGTTGGGGGGATCATCAGCCCCAGCATTTT
-	TRBJ2-1	TRBD2	TRBV7-2	CASSTGLAGMEQFF	TGTGCCAGCAGCACCGGGCTAGCGGGGATGGAGCAGTTCTTC
few	TRBJ1-1	-	TRBV6-2/TRBV6-3	CASSYRVAEAFF	TGTGCCAGCAGTTACCGGGTAGCTGAAGCTTTCTTT
few	TRBJ2-2	TRBD1	TRBV29-1	CSVGDRVNTGELFF	TGCAGCGTCGGGGACAGGGTTAACACCGGGGAGCTGTTTTTT
-	TRBJ1-6	-	TRBV14	CASSQRKASYNSPLHF	TGTGCCAGCAGCCAAAGAAAGGCTTCTTATAATTCACCCCTCCACTTT
-	TRBJ1-4	TRBD1	TRBV5-1	CASSLDGQGEKLFF	TGCGCCAGCAGCTTGGACGGACAGGGTGAAAAACTGTTTTTT
-	TRBJ1-1	TRBD1	TRBV20-1	CSASGGQYQAFF	TGCAGTGCTAGCGGGGGACAGTATCAAGCTTTCTTT
-	TRBJ1-1	-	TRBV2	CATQSLGRAFF	TGTGCCACCCAGTCCCTCGGTCGTGCTTTCTTT
-	TRBJ1-5	TRBD1	TRBV18	CASKGQGHQPQHF	TGTGCCAGCAAAGGACAGGGGCATCAGCCCCAGCATTTT
many	TRBJ2-5	TRBD2	TRBV6-5	CASSSGLAGETQYF	TGTGCCAGCAGTTCAGGACTAGCGGGGGAGACCCAGTACTTC
-	TRBJ2-1	TRBD2	TRBV11-3	CASSLGFRGDNEQFF	TGTGCCAGCAGCCTAGGATTCCGGGGGGACAATGAGCAGTTCTTC
many	TRBJ2-3	TRBD2	TRBV12-3/TRBV12-4	CASSLALAGTGTQYF	TGTGCCAGCAGCCTGGCGCTAGCGGGGACGGGTACGCAGTATTTT
few	TRBJ1-5	-	TRBV20-1	CSAAFTGNQPQHF	TGCAGTGCTGCTTTCACCGGCAATCAGCCCCAGCATTTT
-	TRBJ2-7	TRBD1	TRBV5-1	CASSPLTGTGYEQYF	TGCGCCAGCAGCCCCTTGACAGGGACCGGCTACGAGCAGTACTTC
-	TRBJ2-3	-	TRBV2	CASSADGGLTDTQYF	TGTGCCAGCAGTGCGGACGGAGGACTCACAGATACGCAGTATTTT
-	TRBJ2-2	-	TRBV5-1	CASNRVATNTGELFF	TGCGCCAGCAACCGAGTAGCAACGAACACCGGGGAGCTGTTTTTT
few	TRBJ1-1	-	TRBV5-1	CASSNGNTEAFF	TGCGCCAGCAGCAACGGAAACACTGAAGCTTTCTTT
-	TRBJ1-1	-	TRBV5-1	CASSSSGVRTEAFF	TGCGCCAGCAGCTCCTCAGGTGTCAGGACTGAAGCTTTCTTT
few	TRBJ1-2	-	TRBV20-1	CSTPRRAGDGYTF	TGCAGTACCCCCCGCAGGGCGGGGGATGGCTACACCTTC
-	TRBJ2-1	-	TRBV24-1	CATSDHGGGNEQFF	TGTGCCACCAGTGATCATGGGGGCGGGAATGAGCAGTTCTTC
-	TRBJ2-5	-	TRBV16	CASSQSKGRGETQYF	TGTGCCAGCAGCCAATCCAAGGGGCGAGGCGAGACCCAGTACTTC
-	TRBJ1-2	-	TRBV7-9	CASSLAGTRPGLSYGYTF	TGTGCCAGCAGCCTTGCTGGGACAAGGCCGGGATTGAGCTATGGCTACACCTTC